The subject of this entry is one T cell receptor beta chain. The data stem from a study of T cell changes during pregnancy in multiple sclerosis. With 1 base removed from V and 3 bases from J, the gap between germline ends came to 13 bases. The CDR3 runs to 15 residues. CDR1 and CDR2 (germline): SEHNR, FQNEAQ (reference sequence). Sequencing was performed with immunoSEQ multiplex PCR; in TCRdb, only in-frame clones are kept and a portion is missing. The sample records 45,000 to 60,000 clones, 92% being singletons. Sequenced material: CD4+ T cells from peripheral blood mononuclear cells, taken in the second trimester of pregnancy. This sequence joins TRBV7-9 and TRBJ2-7; weak D call: TRBD2 (6 bases). The receptor was derived from a female donor with multiple sclerosis, enrolled in a pregnancy study. The CDR3 bases are TGTGCCAGCAGCTTAGTGGGGGGAGAGCGCTACGAGCAGTACTTC. As protein: CASSLVGGERYEQYF.